The rows below give T cell receptor beta chains drawn from one sample of a study of T cell clones after liver transplantation. Generated by immunoSEQ multiplex PCR, the TCRdb table keeps only in-frame clones and is missing some. The repertoire includes 40,000 to 65,000 clones, approximately 88% of them detected once, and 8% to 9.5% sits in the top ten. The material was CD4+ T cells from blood, obtained before liver transplant. Source of these receptors: a human donor who received a liver transplant. Both conserved end residues are part of each CDR3. Each record gives: CDR3 DNA, CDR3 protein, J gene, clone size, V gene, CDR3 length, D gene. D genes are given only for firm matches. The size of a clone is reported for some rows only, either as once, few or many, or as a class for expanded clones.

cdr3_nt: TGTGCCATCAGGGAGGGACAGGAGGTCTCACCCCTCCACTTT
cdr3_aa: CAIREGQEVSPLHF
j_call: TRBJ1-6
clone_size: .
v_call: TRBV10-3
cdr3_length: 14
d_call: TRBD1

cdr3_nt: TGCGCCAGCAGCCAGGCAGGGGACTTCTCTGGGGCCAACGTCCTGACTTTC
cdr3_aa: CASSQAGDFSGANVLTF
j_call: TRBJ2-6
clone_size: .
v_call: TRBV4-1
cdr3_length: 17
d_call: .

cdr3_nt: TGTGCCAGCAGCGTAATCGGAACCGGGGAGCTGTTTTTT
cdr3_aa: CASSVIGTGELFF
j_call: TRBJ2-2
clone_size: .
v_call: TRBV9
cdr3_length: 13
d_call: .

cdr3_nt: TGTGCCAGCAGCCCCCGGTTATCCGGTGGCTACACCTTC
cdr3_aa: CASSPRLSGGYTF
j_call: TRBJ1-2
clone_size: .
v_call: TRBV14
cdr3_length: 13
d_call: .

cdr3_nt: TGTGCCAGCAGCCCTCGACAGGGAGGGTGGCCCCAGCATTTT
cdr3_aa: CASSPRQGGWPQHF
j_call: TRBJ1-5
clone_size: .
v_call: TRBV7-2
cdr3_length: 14
d_call: TRBD1

cdr3_nt: TGTGCCAGCAGCCCCACCCAACAGGGGAACACCATATATTTT
cdr3_aa: CASSPTQQGNTIYF
j_call: TRBJ1-3
clone_size: .
v_call: TRBV9
cdr3_length: 14
d_call: TRBD1

cdr3_nt: TGTGCCAGCAGCCGACCCCTGGGAAGCGTCCAAGAGACCCAGTACTTC
cdr3_aa: CASSRPLGSVQETQYF
j_call: TRBJ2-5
clone_size: .
v_call: TRBV5-6
cdr3_length: 16
d_call: .

cdr3_nt: TGTGCCAGCTCTCCCACAGGGGGGGGAGCGTTGCGCACTGAAGCTTTCTTT
cdr3_aa: CASSPTGGGALRTEAFF
j_call: TRBJ1-1
clone_size: .
v_call: TRBV18
cdr3_length: 17
d_call: TRBD1

cdr3_nt: TGTGCCATCACTCTACCGGGACAAAGGATATACTCCTACGAGCAGTACTTC
cdr3_aa: CAITLPGQRIYSYEQYF
j_call: TRBJ2-7
clone_size: .
v_call: TRBV21-1
cdr3_length: 17
d_call: .

cdr3_nt: TGTGCCAGCAGCAGGTCCCATTCACCCCTCCACTTT
cdr3_aa: CASSRSHSPLHF
j_call: TRBJ1-6
clone_size: few
v_call: TRBV5-5
cdr3_length: 12
d_call: .

cdr3_nt: TGCAGCGTACGGACTAGCGCCAACAATGAGCAGTTCTTC
cdr3_aa: CSVRTSANNEQFF
j_call: TRBJ2-1
clone_size: few
v_call: TRBV29-1
cdr3_length: 13
d_call: TRBD2

cdr3_nt: TGTGCCAGCAGCCGTAGCGGGAGCTCCTACGAGCAGTACTTC
cdr3_aa: CASSRSGSSYEQYF
j_call: TRBJ2-7
clone_size: few
v_call: TRBV5-5
cdr3_length: 14
d_call: TRBD2

cdr3_nt: TGCGCCAGCAGTGATTTGGGCAATCAGCCCCAGCATTTT
cdr3_aa: CASSDLGNQPQHF
j_call: TRBJ1-5
clone_size: .
v_call: TRBV10-2
cdr3_length: 13
d_call: .

cdr3_nt: TGTGCCAGCAGCCAATTCCTCTGGGGGAACACTGAAGCTTTCTTT
cdr3_aa: CASSQFLWGNTEAFF
j_call: TRBJ1-1
clone_size: .
v_call: TRBV4-2
cdr3_length: 15
d_call: .

cdr3_nt: TGTGCCAGCAGCTTAATACGGAATTCCTACGAGCAGTACTTC
cdr3_aa: CASSLIRNSYEQYF
j_call: TRBJ2-7
clone_size: .
v_call: TRBV11-2
cdr3_length: 14
d_call: .